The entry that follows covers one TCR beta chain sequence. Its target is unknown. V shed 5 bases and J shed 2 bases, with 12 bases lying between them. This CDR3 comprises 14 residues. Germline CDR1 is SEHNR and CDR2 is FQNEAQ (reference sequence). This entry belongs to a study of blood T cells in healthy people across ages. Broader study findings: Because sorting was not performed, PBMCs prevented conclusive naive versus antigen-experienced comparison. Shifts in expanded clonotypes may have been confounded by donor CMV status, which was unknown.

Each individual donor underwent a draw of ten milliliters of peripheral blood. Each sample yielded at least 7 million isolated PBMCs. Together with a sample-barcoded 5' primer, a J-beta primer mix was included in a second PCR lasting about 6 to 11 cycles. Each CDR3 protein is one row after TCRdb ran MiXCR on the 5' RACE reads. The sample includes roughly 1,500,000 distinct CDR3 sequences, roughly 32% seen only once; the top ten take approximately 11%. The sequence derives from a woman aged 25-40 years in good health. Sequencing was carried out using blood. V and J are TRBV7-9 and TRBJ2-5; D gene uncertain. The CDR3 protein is CASSPRSDQETQYF. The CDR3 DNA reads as TGTGCCAGCAGCCCCCGATCGGATCAAGAGACCCAGTACTTC.